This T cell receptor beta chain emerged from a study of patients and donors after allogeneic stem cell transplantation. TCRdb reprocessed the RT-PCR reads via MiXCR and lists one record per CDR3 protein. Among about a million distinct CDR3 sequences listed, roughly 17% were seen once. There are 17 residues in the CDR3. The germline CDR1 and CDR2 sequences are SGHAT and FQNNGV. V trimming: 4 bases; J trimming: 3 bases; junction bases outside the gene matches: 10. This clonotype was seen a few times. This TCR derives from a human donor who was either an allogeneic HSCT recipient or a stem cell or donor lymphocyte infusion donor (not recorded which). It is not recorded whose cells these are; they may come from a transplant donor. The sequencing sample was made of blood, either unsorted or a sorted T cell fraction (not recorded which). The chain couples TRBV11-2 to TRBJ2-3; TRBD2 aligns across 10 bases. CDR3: CASSSKLAGYGTDTQYF. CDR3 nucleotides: TGTGCCAGCAGCTCAAAACTAGCGGGGTATGGAACAGATACGCAGTATTTT.